Below are 4 T cell receptor beta chains sequenced from a single sample in a study of somatic mutations in cytotoxic T cells in rheumatoid arthritis. Profiling relied on immunoSEQ multiplex PCR, and the TCRdb table lists in-frame clones only, not all of them. The sample lists 15,000 to 25,000 clones, roughly four fifths occurring once. Sequencing input: CD8+ T cells sorted from blood. These receptors originate from a woman between 50 and 59 years old in good health.

The chain links TRBV7-9 to TRBJ2-1; 12 bases fit TRBD2. The germline V gene encodes CDR1 SEHNR and CDR2 FQNEAQ (reference sequence). This CDR3 spans 15 amino acids. The trim removed 6 bases at V and 7 bases at J, leaving 7 bases unmatched. CDR3: CASRLTSGGLNEQFF. The CDR3 region has the DNA TGTGCCAGCAGGTTGACTAGCGGGGGATTAAATGAGCAGTTCTTC.

This chain connects TRBV27 to TRBJ2-7, with 11 bases aligning to TRBD2. With 3 bases clipped from V and 5 bases from J, the junction kept 3 bases outside the gene matches. Germline V gene sequence: CDR1 MNHEY, CDR2 SMNVEV (reference sequence). This CDR3 is built from 14 residues. CDR3 residues: CASSLASGGNEQYF. The CDR3 bases are TGTGCCAGCAGTTTGGCTAGCGGGGGGAACGAGCAGTACTTC.

The genes are TRBV2 and TRBJ1-4; TRBD1 matches at 7 bases. The trim removed 8 bases at V and 6 bases at J, leaving 6 bases unmatched. This CDR3 has 13 residues. The germline V gene encodes CDR1 SNHLY and CDR2 FYNNEI. CDR3 protein: CASVDRVYEKLFF. CDR3 DNA sequence: TGTGCCAGCGTCGACAGGGTATATGAAAAACTGTTTTTT. Together with reference TRBV2 and TRBJ1-4, the CDR3 gives the full variable domain: EPEVTQTPSHQVTQMGQEVILRCVPISNHLYFYWYRQILGQKVEFLVSFYNNEISEKSEIFDDQFSVERPDGSNFTLKIRSTKLEDSAMYFCASVDRVYEKLFFGSGTQLSVL.

V is TRBV4-1 and J is TRBJ1-5, with D maybe TRBD1 (5 bases). Germline V lookup: CDR1 MGHRA, CDR2 YSYEKL. Trimming stripped 7 bases from V and 0 bases from J, with 13 bases between. The CDR3 has 15 residues. CDR3 DNA sequence: TGCGCCAGCACCCGGGACGTTTATAGCAATCAGCCCCAGCATTTT. This translates into CASTRDVYSNQPQHF.